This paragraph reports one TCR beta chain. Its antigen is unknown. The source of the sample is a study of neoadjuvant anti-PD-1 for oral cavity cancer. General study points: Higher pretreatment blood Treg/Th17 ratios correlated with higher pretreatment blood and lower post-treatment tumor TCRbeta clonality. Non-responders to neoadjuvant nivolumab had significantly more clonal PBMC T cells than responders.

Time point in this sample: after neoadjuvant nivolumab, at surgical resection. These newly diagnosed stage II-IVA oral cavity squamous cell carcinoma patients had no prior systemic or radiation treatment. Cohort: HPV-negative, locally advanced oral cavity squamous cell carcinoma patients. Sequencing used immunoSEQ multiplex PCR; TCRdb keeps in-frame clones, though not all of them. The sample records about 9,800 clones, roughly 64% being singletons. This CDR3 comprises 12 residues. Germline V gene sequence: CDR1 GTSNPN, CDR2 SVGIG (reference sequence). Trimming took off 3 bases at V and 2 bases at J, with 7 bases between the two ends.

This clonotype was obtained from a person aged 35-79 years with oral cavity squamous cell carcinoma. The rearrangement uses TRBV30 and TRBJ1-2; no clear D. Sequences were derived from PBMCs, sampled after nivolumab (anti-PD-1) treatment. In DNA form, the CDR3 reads TGTGCCTGGAGGGACGGGAACTATGGCTACACCTTC. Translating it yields CAWRDGNYGYTF. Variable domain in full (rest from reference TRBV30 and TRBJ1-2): SQTIHQWPATLVQPVGSPLSLECTVEGTSNPNLYWYRQAAGRGLQLLFYSVGIGQISSEVPQNLSASRPQDRQFILSSKKLLLSDSGFYLCAWRDGNYGYTFGSGTRLTVV.